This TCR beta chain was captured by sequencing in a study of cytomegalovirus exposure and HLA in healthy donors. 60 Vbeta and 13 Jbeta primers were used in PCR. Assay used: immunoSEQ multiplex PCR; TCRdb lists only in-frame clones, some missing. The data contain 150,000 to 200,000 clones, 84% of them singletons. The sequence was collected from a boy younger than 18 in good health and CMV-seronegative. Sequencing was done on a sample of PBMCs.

The CDR3 DNA follows: TGTGCCTGGAGACGGGTCGGGGAGCTGTTTTTT. Residues: CAWRRVGELFF. V and J are TRBV30 and TRBJ2-2; no firm D call. This CDR3 region has 11 residues. Germline V CDR1 and CDR2: GTSNPN, SVGIG (reference sequence). The V gene lost 3 bases and the J gene lost 7 bases, with 6 bases spanning the gap.